The rows below give T cell receptor beta chains drawn from one sample of a study of blood T cell repertoires in COVID-19. Clones were read by immunoSEQ multiplex PCR, and TCRdb kept only the in-frame ones, dropping some. In the table there are tens of thousands of clones, 84% of which are singletons. The specimen was peripheral blood. Receptors originate from a man between 60 and 75 years old with acute or convalescent COVID-19. Each CDR3 is given with its conserved first and last residue. Each record gives: clone size, J gene, V gene, CDR3 length, D gene, CDR3 DNA, CDR3 protein. A D gene is named only where the DNA matches it firmly. Size tells how often a clone was seen (once, few, many) or the class of an expanded clone, and some rows leave it out.

abundance: NA
j_gene: TRBJ1-1
v_gene: TRBV11-2
len: 13
d_gene: NA
CDR3nt: TGTGCCAGCAGCCGAAGTCGGGAGACTGAAGCTTTCTTT
CDR3aa: CASSRSRETEAFF

abundance: NA
j_gene: TRBJ1-4
v_gene: TRBV18
len: 17
d_gene: NA
CDR3nt: TGTGCCAGCTCACCACGCCCACAGGGTGGGGGAGTTGGGGAACTGTTTTTT
CDR3aa: CASSPRPQGGGVGELFF

abundance: NA
j_gene: TRBJ1-3
v_gene: TRBV4-1
len: 15
d_gene: NA
CDR3nt: TGCGCCAGCAGACGGGACTCCAACTCTGGAAACACCATATATTTT
CDR3aa: CASRRDSNSGNTIYF

abundance: NA
j_gene: TRBJ2-3
v_gene: TRBV28
len: 15
d_gene: TRBD1
CDR3nt: TGTGCCAGCAGTTTACCCTTGACAGGGGCAGATACGCAGTATTTT
CDR3aa: CASSLPLTGADTQYF

abundance: NA
j_gene: TRBJ2-4
v_gene: TRBV19
len: 17
d_gene: NA
CDR3nt: TGTGCCAGTAGTATAGTAGCGGACGCCATAGCCAAAAACATTCAGTACTTC
CDR3aa: CASSIVADAIAKNIQYF

abundance: NA
j_gene: TRBJ1-1
v_gene: TRBV12-3/TRBV12-4
len: 13
d_gene: NA
CDR3nt: TGTGCCAGCAGATTGGACAGATACACTGAAGCTTTCTTT
CDR3aa: CASRLDRYTEAFF

abundance: NA
j_gene: TRBJ2-2
v_gene: TRBV5-6
len: 17
d_gene: TRBD2
CDR3nt: TGTGCCAGCAGCTTCGCCGGGACTAGCGGGCCGGGCGGGGAGCTGTTTTTT
CDR3aa: CASSFAGTSGPGGELFF

abundance: NA
j_gene: TRBJ1-6
v_gene: TRBV27
len: 15
d_gene: TRBD1
CDR3nt: TGTGCCAGCAGTTTAGGACAGGTGTATAATTCACCCCTCCACTTT
CDR3aa: CASSLGQVYNSPLHF

abundance: few
j_gene: TRBJ1-6
v_gene: TRBV7-9
len: 15
d_gene: TRBD1
CDR3nt: TGTGCCAGCAGCTCGACCGGGACAGGGCGTTCACCCCTCCACTTT
CDR3aa: CASSSTGTGRSPLHF

abundance: NA
j_gene: TRBJ2-7
v_gene: TRBV30
len: 14
d_gene: TRBD1
CDR3nt: TGTGCCCTCCTCCGGACAGGGGTTCCCTACGAGCAGTACTTC
CDR3aa: CALLRTGVPYEQYF

abundance: NA
j_gene: TRBJ2-5
v_gene: TRBV25-1
len: 15
d_gene: TRBD2
CDR3nt: TGTGCCAGCAGTGGAGTGGGGGGGTTACGGGAGACCCAGTACTTC
CDR3aa: CASSGVGGLRETQYF

abundance: few
j_gene: TRBJ1-2
v_gene: TRBV5-1
len: 16
d_gene: TRBD1
CDR3nt: TGCGCCAGCAGCCCAACCGGCGACAGGGATAACTATGGCTACACCTTC
CDR3aa: CASSPTGDRDNYGYTF

abundance: many
j_gene: TRBJ1-4
v_gene: TRBV7-9
len: 16
d_gene: NA
CDR3nt: TGTGCCAGCAGCTTATTAGTGGACTCCGCTAATGAAAAACTGTTTTTT
CDR3aa: CASSLLVDSANEKLFF

abundance: NA
j_gene: TRBJ1-4
v_gene: TRBV28
len: 15
d_gene: TRBD1
CDR3nt: TGTGCCAGCAGTTTCGCTGGGACAGGGAATGAAAAACTGTTTTTT
CDR3aa: CASSFAGTGNEKLFF

abundance: many
j_gene: TRBJ1-6
v_gene: TRBV7-9
len: 12
d_gene: NA
CDR3nt: TGTGCCAGCAGCTTAGCCCGAGGACCCCTCCACTTT
CDR3aa: CASSLARGPLHF

abundance: NA
j_gene: TRBJ2-7
v_gene: TRBV6-5
len: 14
d_gene: NA
CDR3nt: TGTGCCAGCTGGGGGAGGGGGGAGACAAACGAGCAGTACTTC
CDR3aa: CASWGRGETNEQYF

abundance: NA
j_gene: TRBJ1-1
v_gene: TRBV18
len: 13
d_gene: NA
CDR3nt: TGTGCCAGCTCGCCGGCCAGGGTCACTGAAGCTTTCTTT
CDR3aa: CASSPARVTEAFF

abundance: NA
j_gene: TRBJ1-2
v_gene: TRBV27
len: 15
d_gene: TRBD1
CDR3nt: TGTGCCAGCAGTTTCCTGGCAGGGGGCAACTATGGCTACACCTTC
CDR3aa: CASSFLAGGNYGYTF

abundance: NA
j_gene: TRBJ1-2
v_gene: TRBV7-8
len: 14
d_gene: NA
CDR3nt: TGTGCCAGCAGCGTGGACACGCGGAACTATGGCTACACCTTC
CDR3aa: CASSVDTRNYGYTF

abundance: NA
j_gene: TRBJ2-2
v_gene: TRBV7-3
len: 15
d_gene: TRBD1
CDR3nt: TGTGCCAGCAGCTTCCTAGGACAGGTGACCGGGGAGCTGTTTTTT
CDR3aa: CASSFLGQVTGELFF